A selection of T cell receptor beta chains follows, all from one sample in a study of blood T cell repertoires in COVID-19. Only in-frame clones appear in the TCRdb table, and some are missing; sequencing was by immunoSEQ multiplex PCR. The sample yields approximately 300,000 clones, about 85% seen once. The sample was PBMCs or T cells enriched from blood (not recorded which). The receptors here all came from a woman between 25 and 40 years old who had recovered from COVID-19. The CDR3 runs from the conserved cysteine through the conserved F or W. The order of the fields is CDR3 length, J gene, V gene, D gene, CDR3 DNA, CDR3 protein. The D gene is left open where the match is weak.

14 | TRBJ1-6 | TRBV6-4 | TRBD1 | TGTGCCAGCAGCGAGACAGGGTTGCATTCACCCCTCCACTTT | CASSETGLHSPLHF
15 | TRBJ2-7 | TRBV29-1 | TRBD2 | TGCAGCGTTTGCTCCCCTCACCGGGGGGTCTACGAGCAGTACTTC | CSVCSPHRGVYEQYF
12 | TRBJ2-7 | TRBV12-3/TRBV12-4 | . | TGTGCCAGCAGCAGAACGTGGGGACACGAGTACTTC | CASSRTWGHEYF
15 | TRBJ2-1 | TRBV3-1/TRBV3-2 | . | TGTGCCAGCAGCCAAGAACACGGGGGTAACAATGAGCAGTTCTTC | CASSQEHGGNNEQFF
15 | TRBJ1-1 | TRBV4-2 | . | TGTGCCAGCAGCCAACCGGCAGGGAGGGACACTGAAGCTTTCTTT | CASSQPAGRDTEAFF
11 | TRBJ1-5 | TRBV5-6 | . | TGTGCCAGCAGCCCTTATCAGCCCCAGCATTTT | CASSPYQPQHF
14 | TRBJ2-7 | TRBV5-1 | TRBD1 | TGCGCCAGCAGCCGGACAGGGGCGTCCTACGAGCAGTACTTC | CASSRTGASYEQYF
14 | TRBJ1-4 | TRBV5-1 | . | TGCGCCAGCAGCTTGAGGGGGTTAGACGAAAAACTGTTTTTT | CASSLRGLDEKLFF
14 | TRBJ1-1 | TRBV19 | TRBD1 | TGTGCCAGTTCAATAACAGGGGTGGGAACTGAAGCTTTCTTT | CASSITGVGTEAFF
19 | TRBJ2-5 | TRBV29-1 | . | TGCAGCGTTGCCCAGGGGACGCCTCATTCCAGCTCGTACCAAGAGACCCAGTACTTC | CSVAQGTPHSSSYQETQYF
14 | TRBJ1-2 | TRBV30 | . | TGTGCCTGGAGGCAGGACCCGCGGGGCTATGGCTACACCTTC | CAWRQDPRGYGYTF
15 | TRBJ2-5 | TRBV5-4 | TRBD2 | TGTGCCAGCAGCCGGGAGGGGAGGGGGCAAGAGACCCAGTACTTC | CASSREGRGQETQYF
16 | TRBJ2-2 | TRBV7-3 | TRBD2 | TGTGCCAGCAGCTTAAGCGGGGGGCGTAACACCGGGGAGCTGTTTTTT | CASSLSGGRNTGELFF
13 | TRBJ1-2 | TRBV6-5 | TRBD1 | TGTGCCAGCAGCTTCGGACAGGGGCTTGGCTACACCTTC | CASSFGQGLGYTF
14 | TRBJ1-2 | TRBV19 | . | TGTGCCAGTAGTACCCCCGCGGGGGGCTATGGCTACACCTTC | CASSTPAGGYGYTF
17 | TRBJ1-6 | TRBV5-1 | . | TGCGCCAGCAGCTTGGAAATCGCCGGGACACCAAATTCACCCCTCCACTTT | CASSLEIAGTPNSPLHF